These 24 T cell receptor beta chains were all obtained from the same sample, sequenced in a study of blood T cell repertoires in COVID-19. TCRdb keeps only in-frame clones here, not all; method: immunoSEQ multiplex PCR. The sample has a few hundred thousand clones, 80% to 90% seen once; the top ten hold 8% to 9.5%. Sequenced: PBMCs or T cells enriched from blood (not recorded which). The receptors originated from a woman in her late teens or twenties who had recovered from COVID-19.

This chain joins TRBV7-2 and TRBJ1-1; D unresolved. The CDR3 has 14 amino acids. The V and J ends lost 3 bases and 0 bases respectively, with 8 bases between them. CDR1 is SGHTA, CDR2 FQGNSA, per germline. The CDR3 sequence is CASSFLGMNTEAFF. CDR3 coding DNA: TGTGCCAGCAGCTTCCTAGGCATGAACACTGAAGCTTTCTTT.

The rearrangement links TRBV27 to TRBJ2-7; 10 nucleotides agree with TRBD2. CDR1 is MNHEY and CDR2 is SMNVEV in the germline V gene (reference sequence). This CDR3 region has 21 residues. J gave up 4 bases and V 5 bases, and 26 bases lay outside the gene matches. The CDR3 coding sequence is TGTGCCAGCAGTGGCTCGTCTTGGGGACTAGCGCACCTTCCCGGGGGGTACGAGCAGTACTTC. Translation gives CASSGSSWGLAHLPGGYEQYF.

The chain uses TRBV7-9 and TRBJ1-5, with a weak D call TRBD1 (5 bases). Germline CDR1 reads SEHNR; CDR2 reads FQNEAQ (reference sequence). The CDR3 has 17 amino acids. Trimming cost V 4 bases and J 5 bases, with 21 bases left between them. CDR3 nucleotides: TGTGCCAGCAGCTCTCCCCCCCGGGACGGGAGTTATCAGCCCCAGCATTTT. Protein product: CASSSPPRDGSYQPQHF.

The rearrangement joins TRBV5-3 to TRBJ1-1; no definite D call. TRBV5-3 is noted as an ORF with a role that remains uncertain. V was clipped by 2 bases and J by 2 bases, with 7 bases between them. CDR3 size: 13 residues. CDR3 sequence (DNA): TGTGCCAGAAGCTTTCGGTCTAACACTGAAGCTTTCTTT. Translated, it gives CARSFRSNTEAFF.

The rearrangement links TRBV7-8 to TRBJ2-7; 9 bases are a match to TRBD2. Losses at the gene ends were 1 base for V and 4 bases for J; bases not matched to a gene: 2. This CDR3 has 14 amino acids. Germline values: CDR1 SGHVS, CDR2 FQNEAQ. The CDR3 protein is CASSLVAGAYEQYF. CDR3 in DNA: TGTGCCAGCAGCTTAGTAGCGGGAGCGTACGAGCAGTACTTC.

The CDR3 DNA is TGTGCCAGCTCACTTTCAGGGTTTGAAAAACTGTTTTTT. Encoded protein: CASSLSGFEKLFF. V gene TRBV18 combines with J gene TRBJ1-4, with a possible D match to TRBD1 (5 bases). V lost 4 bases and J 7 bases, leaving 10 bases between the germline ends. Germline-derived CDR1 and CDR2 are KGHSH and LQKENI. The CDR3 contains 13 residues.

The chain carries TRBV5-4 and TRBJ2-5; a possible D gene is TRBD1 (6 bases). The germline V gene encodes CDR1 SGHNT and CDR2 YYREEE (reference sequence). This CDR3 is 15 amino acids long. With 2 bases removed from V and 7 bases from J, the gap between germline ends came to 18 bases. CDR3 in DNA: TGTGCCAGCAGCTTTTCAGGGGCAGGTTACGGGACCCAGTACTTC. Translation: CASSFSGAGYGTQYF.

The V and J genes are TRBV19 and TRBJ2-1; D might be TRBD1 (6 bases). The CDR3 is made up of 13 amino acids. Germline V gene lookup returns CDR1 LNHDA and CDR2 SQIVND (reference sequence). With 6 bases removed from V and 5 bases from J, the gap between germline ends came to 11 bases. CDR3 coding DNA: TGTGCCAGTAGGGTGAACAGGGACAATGAGCAGTTCTTC. It translates to CASRVNRDNEQFF.

The genes are TRBV7-3 and TRBJ2-7; the D gene is possibly TRBD2 (7 bases). CDR1 SGHTA and CDR2 FQGTGA come from the germline V gene. Trimming took 2 bases from V and 5 from J, leaving 19 bases between them. The CDR3 is 16 amino acids. The CDR3 bases are TGTGCCAGCAGCTTATGGGGGGGGCCCACCGTGGACGAGCAGTACTTC. Amino acid sequence: CASSLWGGPTVDEQYF. The full variable domain, with the rest looked up from reference TRBV7-3 and TRBJ2-7, is GAGVSQTPSNKVTEKGKYVELRCDPISGHTALYWYRQSLGQGPEFLIYFQGTGAADDSGLPNDRFFAVRPEGSVSTLKIQRTERGDSAVYLCASSLWGGPTVDEQYFGPGTRLTVT.

The rearrangement uses TRBV4-2 and TRBJ1-5; tentatively, D is TRBD1 (5 bases). CDR3 length: 14 amino acids. V was clipped by 0 bases and J by 4 bases, with 7 bases between them. CDR1 is LGHNA, CDR2 YNFKEQ, per germline. In nucleotides, the CDR3 is TGTGCCAGCAGCCAAGAAGGGGCTAATCAGCCCCAGCATTTT. Amino acid sequence: CASSQEGANQPQHF.

This chain uses TRBV4-2 with TRBJ1-2; 10 positions match TRBD1. This CDR3 is 16 amino acids long. Germline values: CDR1 LGHNA, CDR2 YNFKEQ. Unmatched junction bases numbered 3, after V lost 0 bases and J lost 2 bases. The CDR3 loop is CASSQDQGQGNYGYTF. DNA for the CDR3: TGTGCCAGCAGCCAAGATCAGGGACAGGGGAACTATGGCTACACCTTC.

Notes on this clone: Other DNA sequences from this sample encode an identical CDR3 as well. The J gene is TRBJ1-1, the V gene TRBV4-1, with no clear D. Germline V gene sequence: CDR1 MGHRA, CDR2 YSYEKL. The germline V and J ends were trimmed by 0 bases and 3 bases, with 11 bases remaining between them. CDR3 length: 15 residues. The DNA for the CDR3 is TGCGCCAGCAGCCAAGATCCGGGAGGGTACACTGAAGCTTTCTTT. Amino acid sequence: CASSQDPGGYTEAFF.

The rearrangement joins TRBV7-2 to TRBJ2-5; TRBD2 matches 16 bases. The CDR3 is 16 amino acids. CDR1 SGHTA and CDR2 FQGNSA come from the germline V gene. V was pared by 4 bases and J by 3 bases, with 2 bases of the junction left unmatched. DNA of the CDR3: TGTGCCAGCAGCTCGGGACTAGCGGGAGGGAAAGAGACCCAGTACTTC. Translation: CASSSGLAGGKETQYF. The variable domain in full, completed from reference TRBV7-2 and TRBJ2-5, reads GAGVSQSPSNKVTEKGKDVELRCDPISGHTALYWYRQSLGQGLEFLIYFQGNSAPDKSGLPSDRFSAERTGGSVSTLTIQRTQQEDSAVYLCASSSGLAGGKETQYFGPGTRLLVL.

The rearrangement links TRBV2 to TRBJ2-2; D remains unclear. The CDR3 totals 14 residues. Germline lookup yields CDR1 SNHLY and CDR2 FYNNEI. V lost 4 bases, J lost 9 bases, and 15 bases lay in between. The CDR3 spells CASSVAPDSRELFF. The CDR3 nucleotides read TGTGCCAGCAGTGTCGCCCCCGATAGCCGGGAGCTGTTTTTT.

The chain recombines TRBV5-6 with TRBJ1-2, with D unclear. Looked up from germline, CDR1 is SGHDT and CDR2 is YYEEEE. The CDR3 totals 13 residues. Trimming shortened V by 0 bases and J by 5 bases, and 8 bases separated the two germline ends. The CDR3 sequence: CASSLVHEYGYTF. The CDR3 bases are TGTGCCAGCAGCTTGGTTCATGAGTATGGCTACACCTTC.

In its sample, this clone was seen once. The chain is built from TRBV5-4 and TRBJ2-5, with 12 bases matching TRBD2. CDR1 and CDR2 (germline): SGHNT, YYREEE (reference sequence). There are 17 residues in the CDR3. With V trimmed by 4 bases and J by 2 bases, 9 bases remained unmatched. The CDR3, as DNA: TGTGCCAGCAGCCTCGGACTAGCGGGGCTGGGGCAAGAGACCCAGTACTTC. Translated: CASSLGLAGLGQETQYF. The whole variable domain, remainder taken from reference TRBV5-4 and TRBJ2-5, is ETGVTQSPTHLIKTRGQQVTLRCSSQSGHNTVSWYQQALGQGPQFIFQYYREEENGRGNFPPRFSGLQFPNYSSELNVNALELDDSALYLCASSLGLAGLGQETQYFGPGTRLLVL.

This chain connects TRBV5-6 to TRBJ2-5; 7 nucleotides match TRBD1. V lost 1 base to trimming and J lost 2 bases; unmatched junction nucleotides: 5. The germline gives CDR1 SGHDT, CDR2 YYEEEE. The CDR3 contains 15 residues. The CDR3 here is CASSLKPGQQETQYF. The CDR3 DNA follows: TGTGCCAGCAGCTTGAAGCCGGGACAGCAAGAGACCCAGTACTTC.

The V call is TRBV27, the J call TRBJ1-5; TRBD1 matches at 9 bases. The germline V gene encodes CDR1 MNHEY and CDR2 SMNVEV (reference sequence). The ends lost 6 bases at V and 5 bases at J; junction bases unmatched: 5. The CDR3 consists of 14 residues. The CDR3 region has the DNA TGTGCCAGCAGGAAAACAGGGGGCGATCAGCCCCAGCATTTT. As protein: CASRKTGGDQPQHF.

This chain uses TRBV4-1 with TRBJ2-1; TRBD2 aligns across 12 bases. CDR3 length: 16 amino acids. Germline values: CDR1 MGHRA, CDR2 YSYEKL. With V trimmed by 0 bases and J by 5 bases, 2 bases remained unmatched. The CDR3 DNA is TGCGCCAGCAGCCAAGAACTAGCGGGGGGTCACAATGAGCAGTTCTTC. It translates to CASSQELAGGHNEQFF.

V and J are TRBV28 and TRBJ1-1, with 9 bases fitting TRBD1. This CDR3 is built from 11 residues. Germline CDR1 is MDHEN and CDR2 is SYDVKM. The CDR3 protein is CALTGGNRAFF. The CDR3 DNA is TGTGCATTAACAGGGGGCAATCGGGCTTTCTTT.

J is TRBJ1-5 and V is TRBV19; 10 bases are a match to TRBD1. The CDR3 spans 17 residues. CDR1 and CDR2 (germline): LNHDA, SQIVND (reference sequence). The V segment lost 4 bases and the J segment 4 bases; nucleotides outside the gene matches: 10. The CDR3: CASSTLPGQGLNQPQHF. The CDR3 coding sequence is TGTGCCAGTAGTACTTTACCGGGACAGGGGTTGAATCAGCCCCAGCATTTT. The whole variable domain, filled in from reference TRBV19 and TRBJ1-5, reads DGGITQSPKYLFRKEGQNVTLSCEQNLNHDAMYWYRQDPGQGLRLIYYSQIVNDFQKGDIAEGYSVSREKKESFPLTVTSAQKNPTAFYLCASSTLPGQGLNQPQHFGDGTRLSIL.

The V and J genes are TRBV15 and TRBJ1-2, with TRBD1 matching 9 bases. The CDR3 length is 15 residues. Trimming cost V 2 bases and J 3 bases; bases outside gene matches: 4. Germline V gene lookup returns CDR1 LNHNV and CDR2 YYDKDF (reference sequence). CDR3 region: CATSRPDRGYYGYTF. The CDR3 nucleotides are TGTGCCACCAGCAGACCCGACAGGGGGTACTATGGCTACACCTTC.

The chain couples TRBV7-3 to TRBJ2-7; 7 positions match TRBD2. CDR1 and CDR2 from the germline V gene are SGHTA and FQGTGA. The CDR3 loop spans 12 amino acids. V gave up 4 bases and J gave up 7 bases; unmatched junction bases: 4. The CDR3 here is CASSYSGGEQYF. In nucleotides, the CDR3 is TGTGCCAGCAGCTATTCCGGGGGGGAGCAGTACTTC.

The V and J genes are TRBV28 and TRBJ1-6; D is perhaps TRBD1 (5 bases). Trimming left V 6 bases short and J 7 bases short, with 16 bases between. Germline V gives CDR1 MDHEN, CDR2 SYDVKM. CDR3 length: 15 residues. The CDR3 reads CASRGLYGGNSPLHF. CDR3 coding DNA: TGTGCCAGCAGGGGGTTGTACGGGGGGAATTCACCCCTCCACTTT.